This T cell receptor beta chain was retrieved from a study of shared clonotypes between healthy human individuals. V was trimmed by 5 bases and J by 5 bases, leaving 15 bases between them. The CDR3 is 14 residues long. The germline V gene encodes CDR1 SGHTA and CDR2 FQGNSA. To note about this clone: Antigen: not known.

Study-wide results and caveats: Having only a few donors restricted how much genetic and exposure-history diversity was captured. Clonotype sharing across four donors was observed for about 5.2% of naive CD4 clonotypes. The generation probabilities recorded for non-shared clonotypes fell below those of clonotypes shared by all four donors. Naive subsets tended to show greater estimated richness than memory subsets.

Profiling relied on immunoSEQ multiplex PCR, and the TCRdb table lists in-frame clones only, not all of them. The sample shows some 2.1 million clones, 85% to 95% of them seen only once. V and J are TRBV7-2 and TRBJ1-1; tentative D call: TRBD1 (5 bases). The sample comprised naive CD4+ T cells sorted from blood. The subset here: CD45RA+ positively selected. This TCR derives from a man aged 18 to 30 in good health. This CDR3 reads CASSPNSGRTEAFF. CDR3 DNA: TGTGCCAGCAGCCCTAACTCAGGGCGGACTGAAGCTTTCTTT.